This record concerns one T cell receptor (beta chain) sequence. This CDR3 has 15 residues. These data come from a study of blood T cell repertoires in COVID-19. Study information: The study drew acute and convalescent COVID-19 samples from the United States, Italy and Spain. PBMCs, B-cell-depleted T cells, or T cells provided the cDNA or gDNA that made up the material.

As originally analysed: Using reference gene primer amplification, nucleated cell counts were estimated. Assay: immunoSEQ multiplex PCR; the TCRdb copy retains only in-frame clones and omits some. V, J and clone size are taken as reported in that table, and D and trimming were inferred from the DNA itself. The top ten clones hold approximately 4.5% of a sample with about 190,000 clones, 88% of them seen once. The source is a human donor in a cohort sampled during active COVID-19. The chain links TRBV21-1 to TRBJ1-2. TRBV21-1 is reported as a pseudogene. Sequencing used peripheral blood. CDR3 nucleotides: TGTGCCAGCAGCCGACCCGGGGGGTGGGACTATGGCTACACCTTC. Residues: CASSRPGGWDYGYTF.